This record looks at one T cell receptor (beta chain) sequence and its context. Seattle's cohort entered during active infection and was followed longitudinally. These data originate in a study of blood T cell repertoires in COVID-19. Some clones are missing from TCRdb's copy, which holds only in-frame ones; the method was immunoSEQ multiplex PCR. The sample lists some 130,000 clones, over 85% occurring once. The specimen was peripheral blood. This TCR was sampled from a man between 60 and 70 years old with COVID-19, enrolled during active disease.

CDR3 nucleotides: TGTGCCAGCATCCCGGGACAGGAAAACTATGGCTACACCTTC. This codes for CASIPGQENYGYTF. The V call is TRBV6-5, the J call TRBJ1-2; 8 nucleotides match TRBD1. CDR1 MNHEY and CDR2 SVGAGI come from the germline V gene. V shed 7 bases and J 2 bases; nucleotides not matched to a gene: 6. The CDR3 covers 14 residues.